This T cell receptor beta chain originates from a study of blood T cells in healthy people across ages (dated by TCRdb to the mid-2010s). About the investigation overall: In model experiments, template switching captured about one uniquely barcoded TCR beta cDNA molecule for every two T cells. Donors of different ages were randomly distributed across sequencing lanes to avoid experimental bias. The donors were divided into four age groups: young (average around 15 years), middle-aged (around 37), aged (approximately 64) and long-lived (about 79). To track age-related changes in TCR beta repertoire diversity, the study relied on deep sequencing normalized with unique cDNA molecular identifiers. For two donors (one aged 18 to 29 and one aged 80 or older), the study analyzed two additional independent replicas of 1 million unique cDNA reads from the same blood draw.

Libraries were made using 5' RACE. The sequencer listed for this sample is Illumina HiSeq 2500. The second PCR ran for roughly 7 to 11 cycles and used a J-beta primer mix along with a sample-barcoded 5' primer. Each TCR beta cDNA molecule received a unique molecular identifier from a template-switch 5' adaptor carrying 12 random nucleotides. Each sample yielded at least 2.5 million CDR3-containing paired-end reads. First-strand cDNA was synthesized from all RNA with the Mint cDNA synthesis kit, primed by a TRBC-specific oligonucleotide. All cDNA was treated with uracil-DNA glycosylase and then went through a first 18-cycle PCR with the universal primers M1SS and BC2_uni_R. Processing in the source paper ran as follows. Normalization of each sample was performed by random selection of 1 million high-quality reads, each carrying a distinct molecular identifier. Reads sharing molecular identifiers were discarded rather than binned into consensus sequences. MiTCR, with a Q25 quality threshold and the strictest error-elimination algorithm, was used for CDR3 identification, clonotype clustering and error correction. A nonparametric unseen species model with Euler transformation was used to estimate a lower bound on total TCR beta diversity. The raw public data were reprocessed by TCRdb itself: fastp quality trimming at Q25, MiXCR clonotype calling, in-frame beta chains only. Entries that share a CDR3 protein sequence are merged under the most common genes and DNA. The V and J calls follow TCRdb's processing rather than the paper's. This sample gives approximately 800,000 distinct CDR3 sequences in total; about 62% of them show up just once. Approximately 20% of the sample comes from the top ten.

The junction shows trimming of 2 bases on V and 8 bases on J, and the gene matches do not reach 6 bases of it. The CDR3, from cysteine to phenylalanine, totals 14 residues. The entry retains the CDR3 DNA only, 42 bases that are in frame from base 1. The germline V gene encodes CDR1 MNHEY and CDR2 SMNVEV (reference sequence). The roughly 38 donors, aged about 6 to 100 years, were systemically healthy Caucasian individuals from Russia. Approximately 10 milliliters of peripheral blood were collected from each donor into EDTA-treated Vacutainer tubes. Ficoll-Paque density-gradient centrifugation was used to isolate PBMCs, with at least 7 million obtained per sample. Trizol reagent was used to extract total RNA from the PBMCs, yielding at least 5.5 micrograms per sample. Naive CD45RAhigh/CD27high T cell percentages were measured by flow cytometry on a PBMC aliquot from every donor. Remarks on this clonotype: Which antigen it targets is not known. There are no base qualities to consult, and no much larger clone falls within one base.

The full study reports these points: Total diversity estimates from one million sequenced T cells were considered lower bounds and underestimates. As age increased, observed TCR beta diversity per million T cells dropped in a roughly linear way, and a significant reduction was already evident by age around 41. Bulk unsorted PBMC profiling prevented conclusive comparison of naive and antigen-experienced compartments. The percentage of naive T cells measured by flow cytometry correlated strongly with observed TCR beta diversity. Compared with the aged group, more naive CD4+ T cells, fewer expanded clones and increased TCR diversity were shown by the long-lived group, suggesting age selection. Because the CMV infection status of the donors was unknown, age-related changes in expanded clonotypes may potentially have been confounded.

The chain is assembled from TRBV27 and TRBJ2-1; TRBD1 aligns with 7 central bases. Material for sequencing was blood. The receptor was derived from a man aged 25-40 years in good health. The nucleotides read TGTGCCAGCAGTTTACTGAGACAGGGCCATGAGCAGTTCTTC. It translates to CASSLLRQGHEQFF.